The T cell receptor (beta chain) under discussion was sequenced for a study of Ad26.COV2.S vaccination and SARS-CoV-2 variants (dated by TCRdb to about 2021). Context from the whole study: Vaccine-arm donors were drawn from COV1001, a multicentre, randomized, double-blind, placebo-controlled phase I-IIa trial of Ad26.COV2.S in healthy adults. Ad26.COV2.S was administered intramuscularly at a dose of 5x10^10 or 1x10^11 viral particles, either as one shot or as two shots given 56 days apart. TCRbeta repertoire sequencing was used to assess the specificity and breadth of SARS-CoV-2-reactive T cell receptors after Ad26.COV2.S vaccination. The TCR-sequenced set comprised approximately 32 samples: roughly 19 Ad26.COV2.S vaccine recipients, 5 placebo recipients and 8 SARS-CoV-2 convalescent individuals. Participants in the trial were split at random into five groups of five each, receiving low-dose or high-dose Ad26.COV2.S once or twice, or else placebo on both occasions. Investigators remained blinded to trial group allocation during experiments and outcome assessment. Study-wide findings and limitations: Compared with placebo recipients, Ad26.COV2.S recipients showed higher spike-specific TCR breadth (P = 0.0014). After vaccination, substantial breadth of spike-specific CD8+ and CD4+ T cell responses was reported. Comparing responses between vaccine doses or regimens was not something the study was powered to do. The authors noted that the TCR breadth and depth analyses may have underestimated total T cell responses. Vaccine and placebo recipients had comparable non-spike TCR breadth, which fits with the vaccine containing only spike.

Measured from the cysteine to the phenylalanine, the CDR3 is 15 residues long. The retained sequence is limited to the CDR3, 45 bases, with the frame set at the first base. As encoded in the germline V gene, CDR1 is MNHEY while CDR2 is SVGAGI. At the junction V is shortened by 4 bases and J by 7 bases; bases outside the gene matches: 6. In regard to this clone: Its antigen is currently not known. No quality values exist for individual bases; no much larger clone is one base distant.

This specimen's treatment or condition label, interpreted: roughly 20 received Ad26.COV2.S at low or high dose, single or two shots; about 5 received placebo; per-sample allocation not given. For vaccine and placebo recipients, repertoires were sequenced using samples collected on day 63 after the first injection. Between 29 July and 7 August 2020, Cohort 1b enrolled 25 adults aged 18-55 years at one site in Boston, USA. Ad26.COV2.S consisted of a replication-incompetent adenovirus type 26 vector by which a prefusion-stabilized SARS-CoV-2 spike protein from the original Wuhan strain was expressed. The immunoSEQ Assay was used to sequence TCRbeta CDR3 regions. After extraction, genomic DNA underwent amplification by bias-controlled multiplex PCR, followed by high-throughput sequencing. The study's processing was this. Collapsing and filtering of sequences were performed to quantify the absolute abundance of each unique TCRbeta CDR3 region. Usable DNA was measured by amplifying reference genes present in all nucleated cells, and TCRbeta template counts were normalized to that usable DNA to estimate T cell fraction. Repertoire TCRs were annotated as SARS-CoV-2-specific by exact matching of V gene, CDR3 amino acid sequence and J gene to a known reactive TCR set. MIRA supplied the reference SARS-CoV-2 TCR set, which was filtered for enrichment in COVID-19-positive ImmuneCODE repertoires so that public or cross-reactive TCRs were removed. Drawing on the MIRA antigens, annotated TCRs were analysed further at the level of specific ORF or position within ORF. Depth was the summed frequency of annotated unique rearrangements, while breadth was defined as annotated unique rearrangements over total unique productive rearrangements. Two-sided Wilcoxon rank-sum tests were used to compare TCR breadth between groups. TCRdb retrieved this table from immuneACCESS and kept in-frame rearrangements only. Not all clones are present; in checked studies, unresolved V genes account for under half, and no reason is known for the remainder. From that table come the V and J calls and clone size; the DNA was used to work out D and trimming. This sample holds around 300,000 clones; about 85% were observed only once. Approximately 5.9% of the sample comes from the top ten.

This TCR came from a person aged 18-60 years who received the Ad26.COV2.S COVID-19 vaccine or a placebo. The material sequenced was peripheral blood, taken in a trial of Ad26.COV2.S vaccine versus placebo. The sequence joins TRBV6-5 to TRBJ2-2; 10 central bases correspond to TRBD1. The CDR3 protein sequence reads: CASSSGTGVIGELFF. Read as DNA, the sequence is TGTGCCAGCAGTTCCGGGACAGGGGTAATCGGGGAGCTGTTTTTT.